What follows are 24 T cell receptor beta chains derived from one specimen sequenced in a study of T cells in Graves' hyperthyroidism and ophthalmopathy. Researchers took RNA transcripts and amplified the TCR beta CDR3 regions from them. HTBI primers were used for first-round RT-PCR of the TCR CDR3. TCRdb processed the multiplex PCR reads anew with MiXCR; each CDR3 protein has one entry. Of 350,000 to 400,000 distinct CDR3 sequences detected, more than 13% appear once; the ten largest clones hold roughly 33%. Sequencing was carried out using blood. The receptors were sampled from a woman younger than 45 with Graves' hyperthyroidism.

This clonotype was seen at least ten times. The rearrangement joins TRBV30 to TRBJ2-7; D perhaps matches TRBD1 (6 bases). The germline CDR1 and CDR2 sequences are GTSNPN and SVGIG (reference sequence). Trimming took 5 bases from V and 0 from J, leaving 17 bases between them. CDR3 length equals 15 residues. The CDR3 spells CAWRVGTFSSYEQYF. The CDR3, as DNA: TGTGCCTGGCGAGTCGGGACATTTAGCTCCTACGAGCAGTACTTC.

This clonotype turned up a few times. This chain joins TRBV20-1 and TRBJ2-7, with TRBD2 matching over 12 bases. J was trimmed by 2 bases and V by 0 bases; bases with no gene match: 2. CDR1 is DFQATT and CDR2 is SNEGSKA in the germline V gene (reference sequence). The CDR3 is 15 residues long. For the CDR3, the DNA is TGCAGTGCTAGAGATAGACTAGCGGGAGCCTACGAGCAGTACTTC. Its translation is CSARDRLAGAYEQYF.

This clonotype showed up just a few times. The chain joins TRBV6-1 to TRBJ1-1; maybe TRBD1 (5 bases). Trimming removed 5 bases from V and 4 bases from J, with 17 bases in between. The V gene's germline CDR1 is MNHNS and CDR2 SASEGT. This CDR3 is 15 amino acids long. The CDR3: CASSIRGAPPTEAFF. In DNA, the CDR3 is TGTGCCAGCAGTATCCGAGGGGCCCCCCCCACTGAAGCTTTCTTT.

This clonotype was counted only a few times. The chain uses TRBV29-1 and TRBJ2-5; 9 bases fit TRBD2. The germline CDR1 and CDR2 sequences are SQVTM and ANQGSEA. Unmatched junction bases numbered 6, after V lost 1 base and J lost 3 bases. This CDR3 is 15 amino acids long. This CDR3 reads CSVEGREGLKETQYF. The CDR3 DNA reads TGCAGCGTTGAAGGGCGGGAGGGCCTAAAAGAGACCCAGTACTTC.

The rearrangement joins TRBV9 to TRBJ2-2; possible D gene TRBD1, 5 bases. CDR3 length: 15 amino acids. V gave up 3 bases and J gave up 3 bases, with 12 bases separating them. The germline V gene encodes CDR1 SGDLS and CDR2 YYNGEE. CDR3 sequence reads: CASSARTWDTGELFF. Written as DNA, the CDR3 is TGTGCCAGCAGCGCCAGGACATGGGACACCGGGGAGCTGTTTTTT.

In this sample, this clonotype turned up many times. The chain uses TRBV18 and TRBJ1-1; a weak D match, TRBD1 (5 bases). Trimming left V 0 bases short and J 0 bases short, with 11 bases between. CDR3 length equals 16 residues. From germline, CDR1 is KGHSH and CDR2 LQKENI. The CDR3 here is CASSPPSSRVNTEAFF. The CDR3 DNA is TGTGCCAGCTCACCACCGTCTTCCAGGGTGAACACTGAAGCTTTCTTT.

V is TRBV2 and J is TRBJ2-5; 9 bases map to TRBD2. Unmatched junction bases numbered 2, after V lost 2 bases and J lost 1 base. The length of the CDR3 is 15 residues. Germline V gene data show CDR1 as SNHLY and CDR2 as FYNNEI. The CDR3 DNA reads TGTGCCAGCAGTGAACAGGGACTAGCCCAAGAGACCCAGTACTTC. It yields the protein CASSEQGLAQETQYF. Supplemented by reference TRBV2 and TRBJ2-5, the full variable domain reads EPEVTQTPSHQVTQMGQEVILRCVPISNHLYFYWYRQILGQKVEFLVSFYNNEISEKSEIFDDQFSVERPDGSNFTLKIRSTKLEDSAMYFCASSEQGLAQETQYFGPGTRLLVL.

The chain has TRBV20-1 and TRBJ1-6; TRBD1 aligns across 9 bases. V dropped 5 bases and J dropped 9; count of bases not matched to a gene: 8. CDR1 DFQATT and CDR2 SNEGSKA come from the germline V gene (reference sequence). The CDR3 consists of 14 residues. The CDR3 region has the DNA TGCAGTGCTGAGGGACAGGGCGATTTTTCACCCCTCCACTTT. It codes for CSAEGQGDFSPLHF.

This clonotype was picked up a small number of times. The V and J genes are TRBV7-9 and TRBJ2-2, with 8 bases lining up with TRBD2. CDR3 length equals 16 residues. The ends lost 5 bases at V and 5 bases at J; junction bases unmatched: 10. The germline gives CDR1 SEHNR, CDR2 FQNEAQ (reference sequence). This chain's CDR3 is CASSKTSAGGTGELFF. CDR3 bases: TGTGCCAGCAGCAAAACTAGCGCGGGAGGAACCGGGGAGCTGTTTTTT. Full variable domain (remainder filled in from reference TRBV7-9 and TRBJ2-2): DTGVSQNPRHKITKRGQNVTFRCDPISEHNRLYWYRQTLGQGPEFLTYFQNEAQLEKSRLLSDRFSAERPKGSFSTLEIQRTEQGDSAMYLCASSKTSAGGTGELFFGEGSRLTVL.

This clonotype was found many times. The gene calls are TRBV7-8 and TRBJ1-3, with 7 bases matching TRBD1. V shed 5 bases and J 0 bases; nucleotides not matched to a gene: 7. Looked up from germline, CDR1 is SGHVS and CDR2 is FQNEAQ. The CDR3 extends over 16 amino acids. In DNA form, the CDR3 reads TGTGCCAGCAGCCCTCCGGGACAGTTCTCTGGAAACACCATATATTTT. This codes for CASSPPGQFSGNTIYF.

This clonotype showed up just a few times. This chain uses TRBV29-1 with TRBJ2-3, with D uncertain. CDR1 and CDR2 (germline): SQVTM, ANQGSEA. CDR3 size: 15 residues. V gave up 4 bases and J gave up 0 bases, with 14 bases separating them. CDR3 sequence (DNA): TGCAGCGTTGGCTACTATTCTACTAGCACAGATACGCAGTATTTT. Protein: CSVGYYSTSTDTQYF.

This clonotype was observed many times. The chain is built from TRBV18 and TRBJ1-4; D may be TRBD1 (6 bases). Deletions cut 0 bases from V and 4 bases from J, with 9 bases between. The CDR3 totals 15 residues. The germline V gene encodes CDR1 KGHSH and CDR2 LQKENI. CDR3 in amino acids: CASSPPGQSNEKLFF. The CDR3 region has the DNA TGTGCCAGCTCACCACCCGGACAGAGTAATGAAAAACTGTTTTTT.

This clonotype was observed many times. The V and J genes are TRBV20-1 and TRBJ2-5; the match to TRBD2 covers 9 bases. In germline, CDR1 is DFQATT, CDR2 SNEGSKA (reference sequence). CDR3 size: 15 residues. Trimming removed 1 base from V and 2 bases from J; junction bases left unmatched: 5. The CDR3 reads CSARGLAETQETQYF. The CDR3 DNA is TGCAGTGCTAGAGGACTAGCGGAGACTCAAGAGACCCAGTACTTC.

This clonotype was seen at least ten times. The rearrangement links TRBV6-1 to TRBJ1-2, with D unresolved. Germline values: CDR1 MNHNS, CDR2 SASEGT. The V end was cut by 0 bases, the J end by 4 bases, with 12 bases between. The CDR3 is 15 residues long. The CDR3 DNA is TGTGCCAGCAGTGAAGCTGCGGGAGCGAGCTATGGCTACACCTTC. As protein: CASSEAAGASYGYTF.

The chain has TRBV14 and TRBJ2-7; D is possibly TRBD1 (8 bases). This CDR3 contains 20 residues. V was cut by 5 bases and J by 2 bases, with 31 bases left in between. Germline CDR1 SGHDN, CDR2 FVKESK. CDR3 amino acids: CASSVQGASVHLADTYEQYF. The CDR3 bases are TGTGCCAGCAGCGTTCAGGGGGCGAGCGTCCACCTAGCGGATACCTACGAGCAGTACTTC.

The chain couples TRBV4-1 to TRBJ2-1; 7 nucleotides line up with TRBD1. V lost 2 bases, J lost 9 bases, and 7 bases stayed unmatched. Per the germline V gene, CDR1 is MGHRA and CDR2 is YSYEKL. The CDR3 contains 14 residues. The DNA of the CDR3 is TGCGCCAGCAGCCAAAGACAGGGAATTGGTGAGCAGTTCTTC. Translating it yields CASSQRQGIGEQFF.

This clonotype was recorded a few times. The rearrangement joins TRBV4-1 to TRBJ1-5, with 9 positions matching TRBD1. The CDR3 is 15 residues long. CDR1 is MGHRA and CDR2 is YSYEKL in the germline V gene. V was clipped by 2 bases and J by 5 bases; unmatched bases: 4. CDR3 residues: CASSQSTGGHQPQHF. The CDR3 DNA reads as TGCGCCAGCAGCCAATCGACAGGGGGGCATCAGCCCCAGCATTTT.

This clonotype came up a few times. The genes are TRBV20-1 and TRBJ2-1; D may be TRBD2 (6 bases). This CDR3 comprises 17 residues. V was pared by 0 bases and J by 3 bases, with 18 bases between. Germline loops: CDR1 DFQATT, CDR2 SNEGSKA (reference sequence). DNA for the CDR3: TGCAGTGCTAGAGATTGGTCTGCGGGGCCAGTCTACAATGAGCAGTTCTTC. Translation: CSARDWSAGPVYNEQFF.

The V call is TRBV24-1, the J call TRBJ2-1, with 10 bases aligning to TRBD2. The V gene end was trimmed by 7 bases and the J gene end by 8 bases; junction bases not matched to a gene: 10. Per germline, CDR1 KGHDR and CDR2 SFDVKD. The length of the CDR3 is 15 residues. CDR3 coding DNA: TGTGCCACCAGGGGACTAGCGAAATCGGAGGATGAGCAGTTCTTC. It specifies CATRGLAKSEDEQFF.

In this sample, this clonotype turned up a few times. The germline gene is not matched at one end of the junction; a read error may be the cause. Here the CDR3 DNA reads TGTGCCAGCAGTTCAAGAAAAAGCAGGGGCCGCTCCTATGAGCAGTACTTC. Encoded protein: CASSSRKSRGRSYEQYF. The chain joins TRBV28 to TRBJ2-7, with a weak D call TRBD1 (6 bases). CDR1 and CDR2 (germline): MDHEN, SYDVKM. CDR3 length equals 17 residues.

In its sample, this clonotype was seen a few times. The rearrangement joins TRBV19 to TRBJ1-5; TRBD1 might be the D (6 bases). The CDR3 runs to 15 residues. From germline, CDR1 is LNHDA and CDR2 SQIVND (reference sequence). The V and J ends lost 7 bases and 4 bases respectively, with 17 bases between them. CDR3 nucleotides: TGTGCCAGTATTTTATCGACAGGAGGTAATCAGCCCCAGCATTTT. Translating it yields CASILSTGGNQPQHF. Full variable domain (rest looked up from reference TRBV19 and TRBJ1-5): DGGITQSPKYLFRKEGQNVTLSCEQNLNHDAMYWYRQDPGQGLRLIYYSQIVNDFQKGDIAEGYSVSREKKESFPLTVTSAQKNPTAFYLCASILSTGGNQPQHFGDGTRLSIL.

The V gene is TRBV19, the J gene TRBJ2-1; D is possibly TRBD2 (5 bases). The V gene's germline CDR1 is LNHDA and CDR2 SQIVND (reference sequence). V was shortened by 1 base and J by 5 bases, with 9 bases between the two germline ends. There are 14 residues in the CDR3. The CDR3 DNA follows: TGTGCCAGTAGTATAGGAGGGAAAAACAATGAGCAGTTCTTC. Its protein product is CASSIGGKNNEQFF.

This clonotype occurred many times. The chain has TRBV3-1 and TRBJ2-2, with unresolved D. The CDR3 has 16 residues. CDR1 is LGHDT and CDR2 is YNNKEL in the germline V gene (reference sequence). V was shortened by 4 bases and J by 3 bases, with 15 bases between the two germline ends. CDR3 residues: CASSRVPGGDTGELFF. CDR3 nucleotide sequence: TGTGCCAGCAGCCGGGTCCCCGGTGGCGACACCGGGGAGCTGTTTTTT.

This clonotype was picked up a small number of times. The gene calls are TRBV7-8 and TRBJ2-7, with D perhaps matching TRBD2 (5 bases). Looked up from germline, CDR1 is SGHVS and CDR2 is FQNEAQ. Trimming shortened V by 2 bases and J by 2 bases, and 13 bases separated the two germline ends. The CDR3 is 15 amino acids. The CDR3 is CASSLRTGAAYEQYF. CDR3 bases: TGTGCCAGCAGCTTAAGGACTGGCGCTGCCTACGAGCAGTACTTC.